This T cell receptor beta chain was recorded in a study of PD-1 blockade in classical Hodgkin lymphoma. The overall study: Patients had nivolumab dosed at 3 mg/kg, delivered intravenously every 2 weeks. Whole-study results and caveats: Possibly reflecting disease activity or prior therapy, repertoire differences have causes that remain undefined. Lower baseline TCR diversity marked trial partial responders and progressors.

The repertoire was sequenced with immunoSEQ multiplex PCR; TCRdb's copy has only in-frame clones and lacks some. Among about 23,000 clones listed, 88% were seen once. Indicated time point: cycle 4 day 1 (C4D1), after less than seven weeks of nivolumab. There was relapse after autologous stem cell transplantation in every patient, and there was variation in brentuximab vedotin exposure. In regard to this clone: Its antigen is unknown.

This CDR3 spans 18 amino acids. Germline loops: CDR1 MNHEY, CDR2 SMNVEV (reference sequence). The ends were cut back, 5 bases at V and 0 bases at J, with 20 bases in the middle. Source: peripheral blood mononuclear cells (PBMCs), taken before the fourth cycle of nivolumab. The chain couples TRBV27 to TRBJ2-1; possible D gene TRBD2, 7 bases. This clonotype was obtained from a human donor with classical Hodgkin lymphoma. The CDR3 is CASSDPFRGGSSYNEQFF. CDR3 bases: TGTGCCAGCAGTGATCCCTTTAGGGGGGGTAGCTCCTACAATGAGCAGTTCTTC.